Each of the 5 T cell receptor beta chains below was sequenced from the same sample in a study of blood T cell repertoires in COVID-19. Clones were sequenced by immunoSEQ multiplex PCR, and TCRdb holds only the in-frame ones, with some missing. This table holds about 150,000 clones, 70% to 90% found once. The sequencing input was PBMCs or T cells enriched from blood (not recorded which). The origin of the receptors is a man aged 50-60 years who had recovered from COVID-19.

The chain couples TRBV7-8 to TRBJ1-4; D is ambiguous. The V end lost 2 bases, the J end lost 2 bases, and 9 bases lay between the germline ends. The CDR3 extends over 15 amino acids. Germline V gene sequence: CDR1 SGHVS, CDR2 FQNEAQ. The CDR3 nucleotides read TGTGCCAGCAGCTTATTCGGGGTCACTAATGAAAAACTGTTTTTT. Protein: CASSLFGVTNEKLFF.

This rearrangement joins TRBV28 to TRBJ1-4, with D perhaps TRBD1 (6 bases). CDR3 length: 14 residues. The V and J ends lost 7 bases and 4 bases respectively, with 13 bases between them. The germline V gene has CDR1 MDHEN and CDR2 SYDVKM. The CDR3 protein is CASTKDSYNEKLFF. DNA for the CDR3: TGTGCCAGCACCAAGGACAGCTATAATGAAAAACTGTTTTTT.

The chain employs TRBV18 and TRBJ1-2; TRBD1 matches 7 bases. The ends lost 3 bases at V and 5 bases at J; junction bases unmatched: 9. The CDR3 is made up of 15 amino acids. Per germline, CDR1 KGHSH and CDR2 LQKENI. The CDR3 region is CASSPAGTVRYGYTF. Written as DNA, the CDR3 is TGTGCCAGCTCACCCGCGGGGACAGTTCGTTATGGCTACACCTTC.

The chain uses TRBV21-1 and TRBJ2-7; TRBD1, the table's D call, was not compared with the DNA. TRBV21-1 is noted as a pseudogene. The CDR3 runs to 14 residues. The CDR3 DNA follows: TGTGCCAGCAGCAAAAAGGCAGGGGAATACGAGCAGTACTTC. Its translation: CASSKKAGEYEQYF.

V is TRBV7-2 and J is TRBJ2-5; D is perhaps TRBD1 (5 bases). The V gene's germline CDR1 is SGHTA and CDR2 FQGNSA. V lost 5 bases and J lost 5, with 15 bases in between. This CDR3 comprises 14 residues. In DNA form, the CDR3 reads TGTGCCAGCAGCGCAACCAGGGTGGGGGAGACCCAGTACTTC. This gives the protein CASSATRVGETQYF.